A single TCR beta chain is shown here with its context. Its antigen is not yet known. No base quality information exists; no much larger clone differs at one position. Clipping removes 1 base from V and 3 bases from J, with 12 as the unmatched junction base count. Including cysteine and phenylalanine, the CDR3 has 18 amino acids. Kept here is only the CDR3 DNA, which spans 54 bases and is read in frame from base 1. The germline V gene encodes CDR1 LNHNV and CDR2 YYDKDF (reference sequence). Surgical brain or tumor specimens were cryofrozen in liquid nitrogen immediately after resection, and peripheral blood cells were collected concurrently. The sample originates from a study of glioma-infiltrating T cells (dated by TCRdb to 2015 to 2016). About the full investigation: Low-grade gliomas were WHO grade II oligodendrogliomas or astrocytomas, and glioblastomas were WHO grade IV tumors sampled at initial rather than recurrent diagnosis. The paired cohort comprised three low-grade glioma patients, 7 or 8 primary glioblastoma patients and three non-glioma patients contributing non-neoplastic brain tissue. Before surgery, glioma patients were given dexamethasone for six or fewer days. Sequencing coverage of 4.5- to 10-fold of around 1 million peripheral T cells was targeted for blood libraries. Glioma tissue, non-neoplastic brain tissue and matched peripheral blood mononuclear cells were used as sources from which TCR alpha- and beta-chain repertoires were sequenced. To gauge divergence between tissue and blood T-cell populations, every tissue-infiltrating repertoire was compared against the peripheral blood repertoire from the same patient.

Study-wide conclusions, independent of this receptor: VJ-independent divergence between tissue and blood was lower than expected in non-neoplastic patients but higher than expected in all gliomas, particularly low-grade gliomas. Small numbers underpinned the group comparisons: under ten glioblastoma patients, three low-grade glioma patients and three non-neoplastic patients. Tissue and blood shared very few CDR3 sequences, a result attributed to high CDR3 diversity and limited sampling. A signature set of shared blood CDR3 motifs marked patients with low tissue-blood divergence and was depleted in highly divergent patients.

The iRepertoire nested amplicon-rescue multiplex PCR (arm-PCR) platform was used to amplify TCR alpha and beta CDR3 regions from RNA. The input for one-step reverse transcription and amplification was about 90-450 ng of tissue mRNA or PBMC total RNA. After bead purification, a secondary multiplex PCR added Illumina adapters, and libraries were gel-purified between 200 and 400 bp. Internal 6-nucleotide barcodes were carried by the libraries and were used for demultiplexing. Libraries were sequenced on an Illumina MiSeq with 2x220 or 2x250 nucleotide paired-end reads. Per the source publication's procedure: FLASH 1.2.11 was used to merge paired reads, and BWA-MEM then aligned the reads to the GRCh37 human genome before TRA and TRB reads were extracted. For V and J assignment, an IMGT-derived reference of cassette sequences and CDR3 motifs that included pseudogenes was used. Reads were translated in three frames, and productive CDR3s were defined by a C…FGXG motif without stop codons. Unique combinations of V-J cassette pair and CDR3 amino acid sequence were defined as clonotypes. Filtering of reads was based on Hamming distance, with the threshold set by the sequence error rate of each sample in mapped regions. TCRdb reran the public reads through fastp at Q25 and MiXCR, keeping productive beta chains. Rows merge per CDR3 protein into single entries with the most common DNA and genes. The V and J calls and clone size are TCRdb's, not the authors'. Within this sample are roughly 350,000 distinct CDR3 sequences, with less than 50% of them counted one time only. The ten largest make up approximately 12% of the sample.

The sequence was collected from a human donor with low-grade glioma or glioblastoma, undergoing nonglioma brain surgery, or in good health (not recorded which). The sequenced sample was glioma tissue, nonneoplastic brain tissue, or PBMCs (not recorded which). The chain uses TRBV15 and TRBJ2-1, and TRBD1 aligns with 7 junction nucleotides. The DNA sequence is TGTGCCACCAGCAGAGTGGGACAGAAGATTTCTCTCTACAATGAGCAGTTCTTC. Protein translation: CATSRVGQKISLYNEQFF.